This TCR beta chain is from a study of T cell responses to AZD1222 COVID-19 vaccine. Repertoires were generated with immunoSEQ multiplex PCR, while TCRdb's copy carries only in-frame clones and drops some. The table has 120,000 to 150,000 clones, around 93% seen once; the top ten hold about 1.9%. This CDR3 has 15 residues. Germline-derived CDR1 and CDR2 are MNHEY and SVGAGI. V shed 6 bases, J shed 2 bases, and the junction held 9 bases outside the gene matches. V gene TRBV6-5 combines with J gene TRBJ2-5, with 7 positions matching TRBD1. The sequenced sample was peripheral blood, obtained on day 0 of AZD1222 vaccination. The sequence derives from an adult in good health. Written as DNA, the CDR3 is TGTGCCAGCAGCCTGGGACAGATGATACAAGAGACCCAGTACTTC. This translates into CASSLGQMIQETQYF.